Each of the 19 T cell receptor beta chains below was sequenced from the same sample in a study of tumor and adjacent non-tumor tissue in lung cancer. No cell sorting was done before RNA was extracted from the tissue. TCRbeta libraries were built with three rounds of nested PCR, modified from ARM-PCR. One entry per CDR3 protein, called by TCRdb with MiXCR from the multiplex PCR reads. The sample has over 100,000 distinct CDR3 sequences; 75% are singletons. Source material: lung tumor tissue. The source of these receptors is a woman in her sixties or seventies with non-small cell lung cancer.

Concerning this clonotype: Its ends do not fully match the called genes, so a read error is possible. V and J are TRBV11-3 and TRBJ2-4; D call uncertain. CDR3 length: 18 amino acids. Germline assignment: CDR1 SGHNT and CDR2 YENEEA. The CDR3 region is CTSSLEVQAISPKNIQYF. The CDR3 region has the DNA TGTACCAGCAGCTTAGAAGTCCAGGCTATTAGCCCCAAAAACATTCAGTACTTC. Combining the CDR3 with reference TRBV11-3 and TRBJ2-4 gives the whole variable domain EAGVVQSPRYKIIEKKQPVAFWCNPISGHNTLYWYLQNLGQGPELLIRYENEEAVDDSQLPKDRFSAERLKGVDSTLKIQPAELGDSAVYLCTSSLEVQAISPKNIQYFGAGTRLSVL.

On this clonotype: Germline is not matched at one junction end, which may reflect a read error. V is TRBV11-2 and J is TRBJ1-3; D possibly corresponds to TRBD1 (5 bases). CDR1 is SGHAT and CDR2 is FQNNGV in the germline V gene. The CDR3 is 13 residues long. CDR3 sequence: CTNTARGGNSIYF. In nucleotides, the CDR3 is TGTACCAACACCGCACGGGGGGGAAACAGCATATATTTT.

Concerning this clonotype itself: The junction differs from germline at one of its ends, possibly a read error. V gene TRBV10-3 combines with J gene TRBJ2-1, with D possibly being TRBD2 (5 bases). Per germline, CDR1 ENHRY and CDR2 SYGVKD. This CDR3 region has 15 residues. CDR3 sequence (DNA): TGTCCCATCAGTGAGGTGGGCGGGCTCTACATTGAGCAGTTCTTC. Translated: CPISEVGGLYIEQFF.

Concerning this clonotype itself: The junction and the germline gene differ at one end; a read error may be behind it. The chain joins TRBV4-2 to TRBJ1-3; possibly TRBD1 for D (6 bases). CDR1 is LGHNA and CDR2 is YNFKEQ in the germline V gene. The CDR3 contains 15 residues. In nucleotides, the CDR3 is TGTGCCAGCAGCTCAGGGGAAGGAGCTGGAAACGCCATATGTTTT. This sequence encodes CASSSGEGAGNAICF.

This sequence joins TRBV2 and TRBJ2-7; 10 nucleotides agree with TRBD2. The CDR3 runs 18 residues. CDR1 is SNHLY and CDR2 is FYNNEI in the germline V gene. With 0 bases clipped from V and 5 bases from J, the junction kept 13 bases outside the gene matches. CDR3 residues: CASSEAVASGSVRDEQYF. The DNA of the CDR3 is TGTGCCAGCAGTGAAGCCGTGGCTAGCGGGAGCGTCCGTGACGAGCAGTACTTC.

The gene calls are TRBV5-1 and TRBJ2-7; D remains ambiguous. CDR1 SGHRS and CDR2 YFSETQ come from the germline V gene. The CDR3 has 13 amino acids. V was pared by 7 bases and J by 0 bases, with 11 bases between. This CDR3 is CASGEVSSYEQYF. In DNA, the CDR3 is TGCGCCAGCGGCGAGGTGAGCTCCTACGAGCAGTACTTC.

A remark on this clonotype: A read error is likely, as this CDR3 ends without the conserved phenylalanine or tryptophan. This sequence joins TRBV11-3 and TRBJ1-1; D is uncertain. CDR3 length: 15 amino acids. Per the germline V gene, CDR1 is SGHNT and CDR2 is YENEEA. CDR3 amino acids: CASSLDSGRGIEAFL. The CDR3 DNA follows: TGCGCCAGCAGCTTAGATTCGGGGAGAGGCATTGAAGCTTTCCTT.

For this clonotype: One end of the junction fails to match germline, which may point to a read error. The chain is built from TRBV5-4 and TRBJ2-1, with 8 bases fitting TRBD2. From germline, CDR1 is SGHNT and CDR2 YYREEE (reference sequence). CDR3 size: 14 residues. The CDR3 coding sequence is TGTTCCAGCAGCCGCAAACCTAGCGGGAATGAGCAGTTCTTC. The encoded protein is CSSSRKPSGNEQFF.

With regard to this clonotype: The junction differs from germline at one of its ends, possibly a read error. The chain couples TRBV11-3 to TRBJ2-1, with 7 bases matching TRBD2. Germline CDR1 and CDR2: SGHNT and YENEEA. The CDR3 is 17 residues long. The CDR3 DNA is TGTGCCAGCAGCTTAGAGTTGACTGGCGGGAGCTACAAAGAGCATTTCTTC. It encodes CASSLELTGGSYKEHFF.

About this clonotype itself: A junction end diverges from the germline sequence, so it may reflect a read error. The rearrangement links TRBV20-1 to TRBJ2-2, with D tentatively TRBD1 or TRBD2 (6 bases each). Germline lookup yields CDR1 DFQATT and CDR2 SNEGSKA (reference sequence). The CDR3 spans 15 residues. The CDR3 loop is CSARPTGRDTRELFF. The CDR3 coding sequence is TGCAGTGCTAGACCCACAGGGCGGGACACCAGGGAGTTGTTTTTT.

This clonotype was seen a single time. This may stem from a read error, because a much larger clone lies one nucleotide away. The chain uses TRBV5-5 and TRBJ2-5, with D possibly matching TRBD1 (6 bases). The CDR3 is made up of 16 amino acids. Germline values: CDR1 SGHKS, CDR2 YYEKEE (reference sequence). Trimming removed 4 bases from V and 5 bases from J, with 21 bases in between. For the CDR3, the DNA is TGTGCCAGCAGCATCGGGACAAACTCTTCAGGGGAGACCCAGTACTTC. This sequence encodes CASSIGTNSSGETQYF.

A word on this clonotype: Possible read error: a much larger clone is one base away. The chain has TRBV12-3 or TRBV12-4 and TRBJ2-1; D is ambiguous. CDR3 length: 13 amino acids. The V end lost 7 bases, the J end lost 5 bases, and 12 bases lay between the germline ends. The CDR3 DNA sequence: TGTGCCAGCACTTTTATGGGGAACAATGAGCAGTTCTTC. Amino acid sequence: CASTFMGNNEQFF.

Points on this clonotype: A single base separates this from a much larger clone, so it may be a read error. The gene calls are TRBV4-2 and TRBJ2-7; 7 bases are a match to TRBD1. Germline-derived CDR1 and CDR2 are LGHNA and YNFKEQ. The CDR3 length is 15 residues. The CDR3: CASSPTGTESYERYF. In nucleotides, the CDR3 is TGTGCCAGCAGCCCTACCGGGACAGAATCCTACGAGCGGTACTTC.

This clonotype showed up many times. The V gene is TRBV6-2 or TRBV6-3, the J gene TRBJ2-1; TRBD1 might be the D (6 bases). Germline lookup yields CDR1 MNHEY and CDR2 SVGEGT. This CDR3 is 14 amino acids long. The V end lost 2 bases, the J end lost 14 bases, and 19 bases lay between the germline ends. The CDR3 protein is CASSYDYRDAKEFF. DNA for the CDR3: TGTGCCAGCAGTTACGATTACAGGGACGCCAAGGAGTTCTTC.

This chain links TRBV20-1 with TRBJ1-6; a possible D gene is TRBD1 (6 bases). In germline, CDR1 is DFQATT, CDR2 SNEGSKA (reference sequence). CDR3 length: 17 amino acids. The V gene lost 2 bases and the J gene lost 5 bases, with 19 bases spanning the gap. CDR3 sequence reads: CSARPTGPSSHNSPLHF. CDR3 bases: TGCAGTGCTAGACCGACAGGTCCTAGCTCACATAATTCACCCCTCCACTTT.

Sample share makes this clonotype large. CDR3 residues: CSARSNTGELFF. The CDR3 nucleotides are TGCAGTGCTAGATCGAACACCGGGGAGCTGTTTTTT. The chain joins TRBV20-1 to TRBJ2-2; D gene unclear. The V end lost 2 bases, the J end lost 0 bases, and 1 base lay between the germline ends. Looked up from germline, CDR1 is DFQATT and CDR2 is SNEGSKA (reference sequence). The CDR3 has 12 residues.

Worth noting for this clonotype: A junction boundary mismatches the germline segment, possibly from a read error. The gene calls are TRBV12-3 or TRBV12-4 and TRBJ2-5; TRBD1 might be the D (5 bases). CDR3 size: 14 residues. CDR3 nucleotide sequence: TGTGCCTGCAGTCATTCACAGGCTCAAGAGACGCAGTACTTC. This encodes CACSHSQAQETQYF.

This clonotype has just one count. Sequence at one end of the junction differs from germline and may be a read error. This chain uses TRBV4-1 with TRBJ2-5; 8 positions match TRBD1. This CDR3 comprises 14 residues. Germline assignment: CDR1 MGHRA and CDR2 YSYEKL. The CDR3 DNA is TGCGCCAGCGGCCAAGGACAGGGCGACGAGACCCAGTACTTC. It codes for CASGQGQGDETQYF.

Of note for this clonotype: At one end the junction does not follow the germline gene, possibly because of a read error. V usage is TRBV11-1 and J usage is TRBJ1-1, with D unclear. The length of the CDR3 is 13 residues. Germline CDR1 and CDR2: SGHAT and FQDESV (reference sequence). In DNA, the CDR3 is TGTGCTAGCAGCATACTGGCAGACACTGAAGCTTTCTTT. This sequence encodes CASSILADTEAFF.